Listed below are T cell receptor beta chains from one sample, sequenced in a study of cytomegalovirus exposure and HLA in healthy donors. Produced via immunoSEQ multiplex PCR; TCRdb's table is partial and in-frame only. This table holds roughly 180,000 clones, approximately 88% found once. Sequencing was carried out using PBMCs. All receptors come from a boy under 10 years old in good health and CMV-seronegative. The CDR3 runs from the conserved cysteine through the conserved F or W. Each record gives: V gene, clone size, D gene, J gene, CDR3 DNA, CDR3 protein. The D gene is left open where the match is weak. Clone size is stated in some rows and not others, as once, few, many or a class when expanded.

V: TRBV6-6
size: .
D: TRBD2
J: TRBJ2-1
DNA: TGTGCCAGCAGTTCCCTGACTAGCGACTCCGGCAATGAGCAGTTCTTC
CDR3: CASSSLTSDSGNEQFF

V: TRBV7-2
size: .
D: TRBD2
J: TRBJ2-1
DNA: TGTGCCAGCAGCCTCCGGGAACTAGCGGTAACCGACAATGAGCAGTTCTTC
CDR3: CASSLRELAVTDNEQFF

V: TRBV7-9
size: few
D: TRBD1
J: TRBJ1-1
DNA: TGTGCCAGCAGCTTTGAGGGGGCGAGGACTGAAGCTTTCTTT
CDR3: CASSFEGARTEAFF

V: TRBV19
size: .
D: .
J: TRBJ1-2
DNA: TGTGCCAGTAGTATTGACACCTACTATGGCTACACCTTC
CDR3: CASSIDTYYGYTF

V: TRBV4-1
size: .
D: TRBD1
J: TRBJ1-1
DNA: TGCGCCAGCAGCCAAATTTACAGGGGGAACACTGAAGCTTTCTTT
CDR3: CASSQIYRGNTEAFF

V: TRBV15
size: .
D: .
J: TRBJ1-3
DNA: TGTGCCACCAGCCGAGGACAGTCGACCCCTCGCTCTGGAAACACCATATATTTT
CDR3: CATSRGQSTPRSGNTIYF

V: TRBV7-9
size: .
D: .
J: TRBJ2-5
DNA: TGTGCCAGCAGCTTAGCGACCGGGGGTCTCACCGGGGAGACCCAGTACTTC
CDR3: CASSLATGGLTGETQYF

V: TRBV10-1
size: .
D: TRBD2
J: TRBJ2-2
DNA: TGCGCCAGCAGTGATGTTGGCGGGGTAGCGGGGATTGACACCGGGGAGCTGTTTTTT
CDR3: CASSDVGGVAGIDTGELFF

V: TRBV5-1
size: .
D: TRBD2
J: TRBJ2-3
DNA: TGCGCCAGCAGCTTGCTGACGGGAGGTCCACAGGCAGATACGCAGTATTTT
CDR3: CASSLLTGGPQADTQYF

V: TRBV5-4
size: .
D: TRBD2
J: TRBJ2-5
DNA: TGTGCCAGCAGCTTGGTGAAGGTAGCGGGGAGCCAAGAGACCCAGTACTTC
CDR3: CASSLVKVAGSQETQYF

V: TRBV29-1
size: .
D: .
J: TRBJ1-2
DNA: TGCAGCGTCGGATACAGGGATCGAGCTGGCTACACCTTC
CDR3: CSVGYRDRAGYTF

V: TRBV9
size: .
D: TRBD2
J: TRBJ2-3
DNA: TGTGCCAGCAGCTCCTCCGGACTAGCGAGCACAGATACGCAGTATTTT
CDR3: CASSSSGLASTDTQYF

V: TRBV9
size: .
D: TRBD1
J: TRBJ2-7
DNA: TGTGCCAGCAGTACCGGGACAGGGAGATCCTACGAGCAGTACTTC
CDR3: CASSTGTGRSYEQYF

V: TRBV6-5
size: once
D: TRBD2
J: TRBJ2-1
DNA: TGTGCCAGCAGTTACGGAGCGGGAGTCGATGAGCAGTTCTTC
CDR3: CASSYGAGVDEQFF

V: TRBV5-1
size: .
D: .
J: TRBJ2-7
DNA: TGCGCCAGCAGCGATCTTTTGCGGGACTCGAGTTACGAGCAGTACTTC
CDR3: CASSDLLRDSSYEQYF

V: TRBV30
size: .
D: TRBD2
J: TRBJ2-1
DNA: TGTGCCTGGAAAAGCGGGAGGGGGGACAATGAGCAGTTCTTC
CDR3: CAWKSGRGDNEQFF

V: TRBV11-2
size: .
D: TRBD1
J: TRBJ1-2
DNA: TGTGCCAGCACCGACAGGGAAGTCTATGGCTACACCTTC
CDR3: CASTDREVYGYTF

V: TRBV4-1
size: .
D: .
J: TRBJ1-1
DNA: TGCGCCAGCAGCCAAGCAGGGACTAGAAACACTGAAGCTTTCTTT
CDR3: CASSQAGTRNTEAFF

V: TRBV15
size: .
D: .
J: TRBJ1-5
DNA: TGTGCCACCAGCAGAGGTGGTGGAGGGCAGCCCCAGCATTTT
CDR3: CATSRGGGGQPQHF

V: TRBV19
size: once
D: .
J: TRBJ2-7
DNA: TGTGCCAGTAGCCCCACGGCGGATTACGAGCAGTACTTC
CDR3: CASSPTADYEQYF

V: TRBV5-1
size: .
D: .
J: TRBJ1-6
DNA: TGCGCCAGCAGCTTGATTGGGGGCAGGGGCGTCTGGGGTTCACCCCTCCACTTT
CDR3: CASSLIGGRGVWGSPLHF

V: TRBV5-6
size: .
D: TRBD1
J: TRBJ2-2
DNA: TGTGCCAGCAGCTTCCAGGGGGCGCACGACACCGGGGAGCTGTTTTTT
CDR3: CASSFQGAHDTGELFF

V: TRBV7-8
size: .
D: .
J: TRBJ1-6
DNA: TGTGCCAGCAGCTTAACCAATGTGGGCAGCTCCTATAATTCACCCCTCCACTTT
CDR3: CASSLTNVGSSYNSPLHF

V: TRBV2
size: .
D: TRBD1
J: TRBJ1-2
DNA: TGTGCCAGCAGCCCGATAGGACAGGGGGCCTATGGCTACACCTTC
CDR3: CASSPIGQGAYGYTF

V: TRBV7-2
size: .
D: .
J: TRBJ1-2
DNA: TGTGCCAGCAGCTTAGAGTTCGGGGTTGGAAGATCCTATGGCTACACCTTC
CDR3: CASSLEFGVGRSYGYTF

V: TRBV5-1
size: .
D: .
J: TRBJ2-1
DNA: TGCGCCAGCAGCCGACGACAGGCCTACAATGAGCAGTTCTTC
CDR3: CASSRRQAYNEQFF

V: TRBV18
size: .
D: .
J: TRBJ1-3
DNA: TGTGCCAGCCTGGACACCTTAAGCTCTGGAAACACCATATATTTT
CDR3: CASLDTLSSGNTIYF

V: TRBV27
size: once
D: .
J: TRBJ1-2
DNA: TGTGCCAGCCGCCGACAGAAAAACAACTATGGCTACACCTTC
CDR3: CASRRQKNNYGYTF

V: TRBV29-1
size: .
D: TRBD1
J: TRBJ2-3
DNA: TGCAGCGCTTCCGGAGGGATACAGGGGGCCGGAGATACGCAGTATTTT
CDR3: CSASGGIQGAGDTQYF

V: TRBV5-5
size: .
D: TRBD1
J: TRBJ2-1
DNA: TGTGCCAGCAGCTTGGCCGGACAGGGGAGGAATGAGCAGTTCTTC
CDR3: CASSLAGQGRNEQFF

V: TRBV7-7
size: .
D: .
J: TRBJ2-5
DNA: TGTGCCAGCAGCTTGCGGCGGGCAGAGACCCAGTACTTC
CDR3: CASSLRRAETQYF

V: TRBV4-1
size: .
D: .
J: TRBJ1-2
DNA: TGCGCCAGCAGCCCGCCCGGGACTCTCTATGGCTACACCTTC
CDR3: CASSPPGTLYGYTF

V: TRBV5-1
size: .
D: TRBD2
J: TRBJ2-5
DNA: TGCGCCAGCAGCTTTAAGCGGGGCGGGCAAGAGACCCAGTACTTC
CDR3: CASSFKRGGQETQYF

V: TRBV27
size: .
D: .
J: TRBJ2-7
DNA: TGTGCCAGCAGTTCAGGGTCGATGGCAACCTACGAGCAGTACTTC
CDR3: CASSSGSMATYEQYF

V: TRBV30
size: .
D: .
J: TRBJ1-1
DNA: TGTGCCTGTAGGGACACGCCGAACACTGAAGCTTTCTTT
CDR3: CACRDTPNTEAFF

V: TRBV5-6
size: once
D: .
J: TRBJ2-1
DNA: TGTGCCAGCAGCTGGCCCGAGACTAGGACCTACAATGAGCAGTTCTTC
CDR3: CASSWPETRTYNEQFF

V: TRBV7-9
size: .
D: .
J: TRBJ1-1
DNA: TGTGCCAGCAGCTTATCGGGGAACACTGAAGCTTTCTTT
CDR3: CASSLSGNTEAFF